A single sample gave rise to the 31 T cell receptor beta chains below, sequenced in a study of blood T cell repertoires in COVID-19. The method was immunoSEQ multiplex PCR; TCRdb's version includes in-frame clones alone and lacks a portion of them. The data hold 180,000 or so clones, with approximately 85% observed a single time. The sequenced material came from PBMCs or T cells enriched from blood (not recorded which). These TCRs come from a middle-aged man with acute COVID-19.

The V and J genes are TRBV4-2 and TRBJ2-7; D is perhaps TRBD1 (6 bases). Germline CDR1 and CDR2: LGHNA and YNFKEQ. Trimming cost V 0 bases and J 5 bases, with 11 bases left between them. The CDR3 has 14 residues. The CDR3 coding sequence is TGTGCCAGCAGCCAAGAAATGGGGGCCGACGAGCAGTACTTC. Translating it yields CASSQEMGADEQYF.

CDR3 coding DNA: TGTGCCAGCAGTTCCACAGGGGCCATGAACACTGAAGCTTTCTTT. Residues: CASSSTGAMNTEAFF. The chain is built from TRBV27 and TRBJ1-1; TRBD1 matches at 7 bases. V shed 4 bases, J shed 0 bases, and the junction held 5 bases outside the gene matches. The CDR3 runs 15 residues. In germline, CDR1 is MNHEY, CDR2 SMNVEV (reference sequence).

The chain carries TRBV5-1 and TRBJ2-1; D is unclear. The CDR3 length is 12 residues. Trimming cost V 4 bases and J 3 bases, with 5 bases left between them. Germline V gene sequence: CDR1 SGHRS, CDR2 YFSETQ. CDR3 sequence (DNA): TGCGCCAGCAGCCTTAGCTACAATGAGCAGTTCTTC. It is translated as CASSLSYNEQFF. Full variable domain (missing parts from reference TRBV5-1 and TRBJ2-1): KAGVTQTPRYLIKTRGQQVTLSCSPISGHRSVSWYQQTPGQGLQFLFEYFSETQRNKGNFPGRFSGRQFSNSRSEMNVSTLELGDSALYLCASSLSYNEQFFGPGTRLTVL.

The V and J genes are TRBV30 and TRBJ2-6; perhaps TRBD1 as D (5 bases). CDR1 and CDR2 from the germline V gene are GTSNPN and SVGIG (reference sequence). The ends were cut back, 5 bases at V and 2 bases at J, with 7 bases in the middle. The CDR3 totals 13 residues. CDR3 residues: CAWWGAGANVLTF. The DNA of the CDR3 is TGTGCCTGGTGGGGCGCTGGGGCCAACGTCCTGACTTTC.

V and J are TRBV18 and TRBJ1-3; TRBD1 matches 10 bases. Germline V lookup: CDR1 KGHSH, CDR2 LQKENI. The length of the CDR3 is 19 residues. V shed 3 bases and J 0 bases; nucleotides not matched to a gene: 11. The CDR3 loop reads CASSPLMGQGPHSGNTIYF. The DNA of the CDR3 is TGTGCCAGCTCACCTCTTATGGGACAGGGGCCACACTCTGGAAACACCATATATTTT.

The rearrangement joins TRBV5-1 to TRBJ1-1; 7 bases line up with TRBD1. Looked up from germline, CDR1 is SGHRS and CDR2 is YFSETQ. This CDR3 region has 12 residues. J gave up 11 bases and V 4 bases, and 8 bases lay outside the gene matches. CDR3 bases: TGCGCCAGCAGCCCCGGACAGGAGGAGGCTTTCTTT. Encoded protein: CASSPGQEEAFF.

The chain is built from TRBV7-2 and TRBJ2-1; D might be TRBD2 (5 bases). The CDR3 is made up of 15 amino acids. The V gene lost 5 bases and the J gene lost 4 bases, with 15 bases spanning the gap. The germline V gene encodes CDR1 SGHTA and CDR2 FQGNSA. Written as DNA, the CDR3 is TGTGCCAGCAGCCGGTCAACGACTAAGTACAATGAGCAGTTCTTC. It encodes CASSRSTTKYNEQFF.

The chain has TRBV19 and TRBJ1-6, with 9 bases matching TRBD1. Germline V gene data show CDR1 as LNHDA and CDR2 as SQIVND (reference sequence). CDR3 size: 15 residues. V lost 5 bases and J lost 4; bases outside the gene matches: 3. The CDR3 nucleotides read TGTGCCAGTAGTGTCGGGACAGGGTATAATTCACCCCTCCACTTT. Amino acids: CASSVGTGYNSPLHF.

V is TRBV3-1 (or the pseudogene TRBV3-2) and J is TRBJ1-1; D remains unclear. The CDR3 loop spans 12 amino acids. V lost 4 bases and J 3 bases, leaving 6 bases between the germline ends. From germline, CDR1 is LGHDT and CDR2 YNNKEL (reference sequence). CDR3 residues: CASSPRDTEAFF. CDR3 in DNA: TGTGCCAGCAGCCCACGCGACACTGAAGCTTTCTTT.

This rearrangement joins TRBV6-4 to TRBJ1-2, with TRBD1 matching 9 bases. Germline lookup yields CDR1 MRHNA and CDR2 SNTAGT. The CDR3 is 13 amino acids. V gave up 6 bases and J gave up 7 bases; unmatched junction bases: 6. CDR3 nucleotide sequence: TGTGCCAGCAGCTCTGGACAGGGGTTTGGCTACACCTTC. Translated, it gives CASSSGQGFGYTF.

This rearrangement joins TRBV27 to TRBJ1-2; weak D call: TRBD1 (6 bases). This CDR3 is 17 amino acids long. Germline assignment: CDR1 MNHEY and CDR2 SMNVEV (reference sequence). Between the trimmed V and J ends, which lost 5 bases and 4 bases, there was a span of 23 bases. CDR3 residues: CASSASKQGGRFYGYTF. DNA of the CDR3: TGTGCCAGCAGTGCATCAAAACAGGGAGGGCGGTTCTATGGCTACACCTTC.

The genes are TRBV5-1 and TRBJ1-2; no clear D gene. Trimming took off 0 bases at V and 6 bases at J, with 15 bases between the two ends. This CDR3 region has 15 residues. CDR1 and CDR2 (germline): SGHRS, YFSETQ. The CDR3 bases are TGCGCCAGCAGCTTGGGGGCAATGGGGAGTCATGGCTACACCTTC. The encoded protein is CASSLGAMGSHGYTF.

This clone was counted a single time. This chain uses TRBV3-1 (or the pseudogene TRBV3-2) with TRBJ2-7; 7 bases agree with TRBD1. The V segment lost 1 base and the J segment 4 bases; nucleotides outside the gene matches: 4. Germline values: CDR1 LGHDT, CDR2 YNNKEL (reference sequence). CDR3 length: 14 residues. CDR3 sequence reads: CASSQGGQIYEQYF. The CDR3 DNA reads as TGTGCCAGCAGCCAAGGGGGACAGATATACGAGCAGTACTTC.

The chain has TRBV27 and TRBJ1-5; 9 bases are a match to TRBD1. This CDR3 contains 15 residues. CDR1 is MNHEY, CDR2 SMNVEV, per germline (reference sequence). Germline trimming cut 2 bases from V and 6 bases from J; bases unmatched to any gene: 5. The CDR3, as DNA: TGTGCCAGCAGTTTAGGGGACAGGGAGGGTCAGCCCCAGCATTTT. Its translation: CASSLGDREGQPQHF.

The chain employs TRBV27 and TRBJ2-1; the D gene is possibly TRBD2 (6 bases). This CDR3 region has 13 residues. In germline, CDR1 is MNHEY, CDR2 SMNVEV (reference sequence). Trimming removed 2 bases from V and 9 bases from J, with 11 bases in between. Written as DNA, the CDR3 is TGTGCCAGCAGTTTAAGGGAGGTGGGTGAGCAGTTCTTC. It is translated as CASSLREVGEQFF.

The CDR3 loop reads CSATGSRTEAFF. The CDR3 nucleotides are TGCAGCGCAACAGGGAGTAGGACTGAAGCTTTCTTT. The V call is TRBV29-1, the J call TRBJ1-1; D is possibly TRBD1 (6 bases). Per germline, CDR1 SQVTM and CDR2 ANQGSEA. The V and J ends lost 7 bases and 5 bases respectively, with 14 bases between them. The CDR3 sequence is 12 residues long.

The J gene is TRBJ2-2, the V gene TRBV5-1; 9 bases match TRBD2. Germline V lookup: CDR1 SGHRS, CDR2 YFSETQ. Trimming took 5 bases from V and 0 from J; bases not matched to a gene: 8. This CDR3 comprises 17 residues. The DNA for the CDR3 is TGCGCCAGCAGAGGGGGTAGCGGGAGCCCGAACACCGGGGAGCTGTTTTTT. It specifies CASRGGSGSPNTGELFF.

The chain has TRBV7-3 and TRBJ1-1, with 7 positions matching TRBD1. The V gene's germline CDR1 is SGHTA and CDR2 FQGTGA. Trimming cost V 5 bases and J 1 base; bases outside gene matches: 4. This CDR3 has 14 residues. CDR3 protein: CASSHGTANTEAFF. The DNA for the CDR3 is TGTGCCAGCAGCCATGGGACAGCGAACACTGAAGCTTTCTTT.

This clone was seen a few times. The chain carries TRBV6-5 and TRBJ1-1; a possible D gene is TRBD1 (5 bases). The V gene lost 1 base and the J gene lost 5 bases, with 14 bases spanning the gap. CDR1 is MNHEY, CDR2 SVGAGI, per germline. The CDR3 totals 15 residues. The CDR3 nucleotides are TGTGCCAGCAGTTACTGGGACTTATCGGGGACTGAAGCTTTCTTT. This translates into CASSYWDLSGTEAFF.

The gene calls are TRBV28 and TRBJ2-7, with D maybe TRBD2 (6 bases). The V and J ends lost 8 bases and 6 bases respectively, with 14 bases between them. This CDR3 is 12 amino acids long. Germline CDR1 and CDR2: MDHEN and SYDVKM. Here the CDR3 DNA reads TGTGCCAGCGCCCTGGGGGGTCGCGAGCAGTACTTC. Protein product: CASALGGREQYF.

This rearrangement joins TRBV4-1 to TRBJ2-3, with D unclear. V shed 4 bases and J shed 6 bases, with 8 bases lying between them. The CDR3 covers 12 residues. Germline CDR1 is MGHRA and CDR2 is YSYEKL. CDR3 coding DNA: TGCGCCAGCAGCCTAGAGCAGGATACGCAGTATTTT. It specifies CASSLEQDTQYF.

This clone was picked up many times. The rearrangement joins TRBV27 to TRBJ2-1; tentatively, D is TRBD2 (6 bases). V shed 0 bases and J shed 6 bases, with 6 bases lying between them. The V gene's germline CDR1 is MNHEY and CDR2 SMNVEV (reference sequence). The CDR3 length is 13 residues. The CDR3 reads CASSLSAGNEQFF. The CDR3 region has the DNA TGTGCCAGCAGTTTATCAGCGGGCAATGAGCAGTTCTTC.

The CDR3 DNA reads TGTGCCAGCAGTGAAAATCTCGGTACTTTCTTT. Protein sequence: CASSENLGTFF. This chain uses TRBV25-1 with TRBJ1-1, with D uncertain. The germline V gene has CDR1 MGHDK and CDR2 SYGVNS. Trimming stripped 2 bases from V and 12 bases from J, with 10 bases between. CDR3 length: 11 amino acids.

This clone was counted a single time. The J gene is TRBJ2-1, the V gene TRBV27; D possibly corresponds to TRBD2 (6 bases). CDR3 length: 15 residues. The germline V gene has CDR1 MNHEY and CDR2 SMNVEV (reference sequence). The V and J ends lost 10 bases and 0 bases respectively, with 16 bases between them. The CDR3 coding sequence is TGTGCCACCCAAGCGGGCTATAGCTCCTACAATGAGCAGTTCTTC. This sequence encodes CATQAGYSSYNEQFF.

This chain connects TRBV27 to TRBJ1-6; a weak D match, TRBD1 (6 bases). Trimming pared 0 bases from V and 7 bases from J, leaving 10 bases between. CDR1 and CDR2 (germline): MNHEY, SMNVEV (reference sequence). The CDR3 is 15 residues long. The CDR3 reads CASSLSAGGNSPLHF. In nucleotides, the CDR3 is TGTGCCAGCAGTTTATCGGCTGGGGGCAATTCACCCCTCCACTTT.

This chain connects TRBV18 to TRBJ1-1; the D gene is possibly TRBD1 (5 bases). V was cut by 3 bases and J by 4 bases, with 15 bases left in between. The length of the CDR3 is 15 residues. Germline V lookup: CDR1 KGHSH, CDR2 LQKENI. The CDR3 region has the DNA TGTGCCAGCTCACCGGAGGTGGGACTCGGCACTGAAGCTTTCTTT. This encodes CASSPEVGLGTEAFF. Filled out from reference TRBV18 and TRBJ1-1, the complete variable domain reads NAGVMQNPRHLVRRRGQEARLRCSPMKGHSHVYWYRQLPEEGLKFMVYLQKENIIDESGMPKERFSAEFPKEGPSILRIQQVVRGDSAAYFCASSPEVGLGTEAFFGQGTRLTVV.

The chain couples TRBV3-1 (or the pseudogene TRBV3-2) to TRBJ2-3; 10 nucleotides agree with TRBD1. Trimming took 5 bases from V and 5 from J; bases not matched to a gene: 7. Germline values: CDR1 LGHDT, CDR2 YNNKEL (reference sequence). The CDR3 has 15 residues. CDR3 sequence (DNA): TGTGCCAGCAGCTGGGGACAGGGGTTAAGAGATACGCAGTATTTT. Its protein is CASSWGQGLRDTQYF.

The chain has TRBV5-4 and TRBJ2-3; 7 bases agree with TRBD2. The CDR3 loop spans 15 amino acids. CDR1 SGHNT and CDR2 YYREEE come from the germline V gene (reference sequence). J was trimmed by 1 base and V by 4 bases; bases with no gene match: 6. The CDR3: CASSPRDYRTDTQYF. The CDR3 bases are TGTGCCAGCAGCCCCCGGGACTATCGCACAGATACGCAGTATTTT.

Here the CDR3 DNA reads TGCGCCAGCAGCTTGGCCTCGGGAGTAGCAACTAATGAAAAACTGTTTTTT. It encodes CASSLASGVATNEKLFF. V usage is TRBV5-1 and J usage is TRBJ1-4; D not certain. The V end was cut by 0 bases, the J end by 0 bases, with 12 bases between. CDR3 length: 17 amino acids. The germline V gene encodes CDR1 SGHRS and CDR2 YFSETQ.

V is TRBV12-5 and J is TRBJ1-1, with 9 bases that match TRBD1. The germline V gene has CDR1 LGHNT and CDR2 FRNRAP. The CDR3 runs to 16 residues. V lost 5 bases, J lost 4 bases, and 11 bases stayed unmatched. The CDR3 DNA is TGTGCTAGTGGTACAATACAGGGGGCGGATATCACTGAAGCTTTCTTT. Translating gives CASGTIQGADITEAFF.

The CDR3 DNA is TGTGCCAGCAGCGCTATACTAGGGGAGACCCAGTACTTC. Amino acid sequence: CASSAILGETQYF. This rearrangement joins TRBV7-9 to TRBJ2-5; TRBD2 might be the D (5 bases). Germline values: CDR1 SEHNR, CDR2 FQNEAQ (reference sequence). CDR3 length: 13 residues. Deletions cut 5 bases from V and 5 bases from J, with 12 bases between.